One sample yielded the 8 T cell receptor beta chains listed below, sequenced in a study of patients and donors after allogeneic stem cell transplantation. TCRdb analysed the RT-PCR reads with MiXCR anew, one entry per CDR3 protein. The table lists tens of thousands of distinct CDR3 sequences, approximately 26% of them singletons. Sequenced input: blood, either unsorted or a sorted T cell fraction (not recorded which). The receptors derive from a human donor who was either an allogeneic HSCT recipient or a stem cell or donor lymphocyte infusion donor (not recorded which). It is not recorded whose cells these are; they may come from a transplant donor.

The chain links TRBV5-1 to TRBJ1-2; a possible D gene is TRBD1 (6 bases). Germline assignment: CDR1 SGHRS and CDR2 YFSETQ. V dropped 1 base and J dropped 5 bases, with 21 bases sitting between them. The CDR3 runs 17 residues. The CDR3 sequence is CASSLPAGTGTPYGYTF. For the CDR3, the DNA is TGCGCCAGCAGCTTGCCGGCTGGAACCGGGACACCATATGGCTACACCTTC.

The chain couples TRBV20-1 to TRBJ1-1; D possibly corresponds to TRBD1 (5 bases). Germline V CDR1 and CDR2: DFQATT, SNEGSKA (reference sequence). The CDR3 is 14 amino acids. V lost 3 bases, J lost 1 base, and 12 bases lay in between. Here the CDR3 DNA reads TGCAGTGCTAGGCCCCCCGACAGGAACACTGAAGCTTTCTTT. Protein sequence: CSARPPDRNTEAFF.

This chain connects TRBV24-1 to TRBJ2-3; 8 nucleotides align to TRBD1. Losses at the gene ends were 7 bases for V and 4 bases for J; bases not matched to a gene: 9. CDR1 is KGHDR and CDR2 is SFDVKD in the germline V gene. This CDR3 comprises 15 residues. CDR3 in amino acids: CATSDNGQGADTQYF. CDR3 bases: TGTGCCACCAGCGACAATGGACAGGGCGCAGATACGCAGTATTTT.

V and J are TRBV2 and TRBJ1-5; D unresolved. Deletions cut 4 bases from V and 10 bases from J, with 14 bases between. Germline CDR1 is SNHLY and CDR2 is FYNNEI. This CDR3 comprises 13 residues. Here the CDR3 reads CASSGTAISPQHF. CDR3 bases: TGTGCCAGCAGTGGGACGGCGATCAGCCCCCAGCATTTT.

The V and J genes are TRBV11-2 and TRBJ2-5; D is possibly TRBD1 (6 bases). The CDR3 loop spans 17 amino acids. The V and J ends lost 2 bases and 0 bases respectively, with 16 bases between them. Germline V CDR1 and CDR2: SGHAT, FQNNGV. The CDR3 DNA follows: TGTGCCAGCAGCTTACCTCTGGCGCGGACAGACCAAGAGACCCAGTACTTC. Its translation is CASSLPLARTDQETQYF.

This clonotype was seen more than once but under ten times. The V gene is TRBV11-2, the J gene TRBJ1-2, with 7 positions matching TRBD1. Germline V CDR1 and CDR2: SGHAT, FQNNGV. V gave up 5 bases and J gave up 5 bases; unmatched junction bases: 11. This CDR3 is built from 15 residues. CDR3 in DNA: TGTGCCAGCAGCCCCTTCTACAGGGGAAGTTATGGCTACACCTTC. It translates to CASSPFYRGSYGYTF.

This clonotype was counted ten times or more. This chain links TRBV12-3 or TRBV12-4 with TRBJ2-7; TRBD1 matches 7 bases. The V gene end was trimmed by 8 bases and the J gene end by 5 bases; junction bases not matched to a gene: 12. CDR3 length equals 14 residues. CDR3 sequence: CASSTSGQSHEQYF. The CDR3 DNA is TGTGCCAGCTCCACCTCGGGACAGTCCCACGAGCAGTACTTC.

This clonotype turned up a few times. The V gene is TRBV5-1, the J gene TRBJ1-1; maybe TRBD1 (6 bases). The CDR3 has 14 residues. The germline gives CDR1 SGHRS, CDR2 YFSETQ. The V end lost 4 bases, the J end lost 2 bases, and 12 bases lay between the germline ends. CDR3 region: CASSPVRGNTEAFF. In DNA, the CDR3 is TGCGCCAGCAGCCCCGTCAGGGGTAACACTGAAGCTTTCTTT.